This entry describes one TCR beta chain. A single count supports this clone. Its antigen is currently not known. No much larger clone is present one base from it, and per-base qualities are unavailable. This entry is derived from a study of cytotoxic CD8 clonotypes in ibrutinib-treated CLL (dated by TCRdb to about 2021). At the level of the whole study: The cohort included roughly 15 treatment-naive and ten to twelve relapsed/refractory patients; 17 were IGHV unmutated. Responses were partial in approximately 24 patients and complete in 2; after median about 68 months follow-up, roughly 14 stayed in remission and roughly twelve progressed. The response samples were drawn at a median of 12 months into treatment, with a range of roughly 6 to 40 months. Samples averaged about 260,000 productive templates and just under 95,000 productive rearrangements. Of the 90 or so participants in the trial, about 25 had longitudinal samples available. Cryopreserved peripheral blood mononuclear cells were collected at three points: before therapy, at response, and at either sustained remission or disease progression. All remission and progressive disease samples were collected while patients were still receiving ibrutinib. Results and caveats for the whole study, not just this receptor: Clonality increased at ibrutinib response, stayed stable in sustained remission, and fell back toward baseline at progression. Sampling times were not matched between sustained-remission and progressing patients, and lymph node repertoires were not studied. Baseline clonality was found to be higher than that of age-matched healthy donors and was strongly correlated with circulating CD8+ T-cell counts. Public clonotypes were found to be uncommon and were observed to contract or remain stable during treatment; the increase in clonality was shown to reflect expansion of private clonotypes at ibrutinib response.

A MiSeq instrument was used for deep resolution sequencing, which targeted depths ranging from 1 in 1 million up to 1 in 200,000 T cells, with coverage averaging 10x for each clonotype. The immunoSEQ hsTCRB Kit was used to generate TCR beta libraries. On the authors' methods: ImmunoSEQ Data Assistant and ImmunoSEQ Analyzer were used for data analysis, and V, D and J genes were assigned according to IMGT definitions. Clonality, which ranges from 0 to 1, was calculated by subtracting the normalized Shannon entropy of productive rearrangement frequencies from one. Only overrepresented clonotypes making up at least 0.05% of the repertoire of each patient were included in the public clonotype analysis. About a dozen age-matched healthy donor repertoires from immuneACCESS served as clonality controls. The immuneACCESS repertoire file appears here via TCRdb, limited to in-frame rearrangements. These files lack a portion of the clones; in checked studies, under half of the deficit traces to unresolved V genes, and the cause of the others is not known. V and J calls and clone size are copied from that table; D and trimming were computed from the DNA. A total of 110,000 to 150,000 clones appear in this sample, more than 75% of them only once. The biggest ten clones account for 4.5% to 6.5% of the sample.

The CDR3 numbers 13 residues from cysteine through phenylalanine. Only the CDR3 portion is preserved as DNA: 39 bases, with reading frame beginning at the first base. CDR1 is given as SGDLS and CDR2 as YYNGEE, both from the germline V gene. Relative to germline, V is missing 4 bases and J is missing 2 bases, with 2 bases of the junction outside any gene match. The intended sense of this specimen's time point label: roughly 23 months on ibrutinib. For TCR beta library preparation, approximately 2 micrograms of genomic DNA was extracted from cryopreserved PBMCs. Longitudinal blood samples from CLL patients on ibrutinib monotherapy underwent high-throughput TCR beta sequencing. The patients took part in an open-label, single-center phase 2 trial of ibrutinib monotherapy.

The chain is encoded by TRBV9 joined to TRBJ2-7; 8 bases in the junction line up with TRBD2. The receptor comes from a human donor with chronic lymphocytic leukemia. The sample here was PBMCs, taken after 24 months of ibrutinib treatment. The CDR3 corresponds to CASSPGGAYEQYF. In nucleotides, the sequence is TGTGCCAGCAGCCCCGGGGGGGCCTACGAGCAGTACTTC.